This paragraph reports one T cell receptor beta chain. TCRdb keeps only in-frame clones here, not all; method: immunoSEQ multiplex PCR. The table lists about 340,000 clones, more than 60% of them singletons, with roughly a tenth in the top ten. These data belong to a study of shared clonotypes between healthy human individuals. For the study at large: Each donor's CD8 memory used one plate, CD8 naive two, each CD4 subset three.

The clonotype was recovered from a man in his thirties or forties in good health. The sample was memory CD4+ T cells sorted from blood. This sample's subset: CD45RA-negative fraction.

The DNA for the CDR3 is TGTGCCAGCTCCCGTATGGAAGGGGATATGGGCGGCTACACCTTC. Translated, it gives CASSRMEGDMGGYTF. This chain uses TRBV18 with TRBJ1-2; the D gene is possibly TRBD1 (5 bases). Trimming took 6 bases from V and 8 from J, leaving 22 bases between them. Germline lookup yields CDR1 KGHSH and CDR2 LQKENI. This CDR3 has 15 residues.